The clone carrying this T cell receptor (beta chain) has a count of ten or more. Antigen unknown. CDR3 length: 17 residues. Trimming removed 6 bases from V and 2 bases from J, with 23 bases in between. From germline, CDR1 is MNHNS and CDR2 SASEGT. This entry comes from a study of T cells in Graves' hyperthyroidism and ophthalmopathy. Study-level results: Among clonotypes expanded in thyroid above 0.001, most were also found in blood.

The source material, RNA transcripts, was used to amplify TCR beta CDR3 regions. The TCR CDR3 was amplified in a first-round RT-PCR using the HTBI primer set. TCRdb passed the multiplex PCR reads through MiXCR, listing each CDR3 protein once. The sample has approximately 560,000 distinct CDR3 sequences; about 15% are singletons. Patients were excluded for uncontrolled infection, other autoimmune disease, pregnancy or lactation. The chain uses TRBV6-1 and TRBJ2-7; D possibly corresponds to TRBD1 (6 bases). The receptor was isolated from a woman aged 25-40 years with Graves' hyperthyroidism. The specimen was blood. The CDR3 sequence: CASRANDPGHTTYEQYF. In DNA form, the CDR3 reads TGTGCCAGCAGAGCGAATGATCCGGGACACACCACCTACGAGCAGTACTTC.